The 13 T cell receptor beta chains below all came from one sample that was sequenced in a study of T cell repertoires in cytomegalovirus infection. TCRdb used MiXCR to reprocess the reads, holding one entry per CDR3 protein. The table shows 250,000 or so distinct CDR3 sequences, with 17% occurring only once. Material: CD8+ T cells from PBMCs. Receptors originate from a human donor in good health (CMV status not recorded). Some clones in this sample may be carry-over from other donors' samples.

This clonotype was picked up a small number of times. This sequence joins TRBV7-9 and TRBJ2-7; 7 nucleotides line up with TRBD1. V gave up 2 bases and J gave up 2 bases; unmatched junction bases: 6. CDR3 length: 15 amino acids. CDR1 is SEHNR and CDR2 is FQNEAQ in the germline V gene (reference sequence). The CDR3 is CASSLPRTGAYEQYF. The CDR3 DNA sequence: TGTGCCAGCAGCTTACCACGGACAGGAGCCTACGAGCAGTACTTC.

This chain links TRBV6-2 or TRBV6-3 with TRBJ2-7; 12 positions agree with TRBD2. The CDR3 is made up of 15 amino acids. V shed 6 bases, J shed 2 bases, and the junction held 5 bases outside the gene matches. Germline V lookup: CDR1 MNHEY, CDR2 SVGEGT. For the CDR3, the DNA is TGTGCCAGCAGACTGACTAGCGGGGGAGCCTACGAGCAGTACTTC. This sequence encodes CASRLTSGGAYEQYF.

J is TRBJ1-1 and V is TRBV11-1; 7 bases fit TRBD1. Germline CDR1 and CDR2: SGHAT and FQDESV (reference sequence). V shed 5 bases, J shed 8 bases, and the junction held 5 bases outside the gene matches. CDR3 length: 12 amino acids. The CDR3, as DNA: TGTGCCAGCAGCCTTACAGGGGAAGAAGCTTTCTTT. It codes for CASSLTGEEAFF.

This rearrangement joins TRBV15 to TRBJ2-2; D not resolved. There are 15 residues in the CDR3. Trimming pared 0 bases from V and 4 bases from J, leaving 9 bases between. Germline V CDR1 and CDR2: LNHNV, YYDKDF (reference sequence). CDR3 loop: CATSRDRPATGELFF. CDR3 bases: TGTGCCACCAGCAGAGACAGGCCAGCCACCGGGGAGCTGTTTTTT.

CDR3 coding DNA: TGTGCCAGCAGCTTGGGGGGCATTTGGGAGCAGTTCTTC. Protein product: CASSLGGIWEQFF. J is TRBJ2-1 and V is TRBV5-6; perhaps TRBD1 as D (5 bases). Germline V gives CDR1 SGHDT, CDR2 YYEEEE. This CDR3 has 13 amino acids. V was shortened by 0 bases and J by 10 bases, with 11 bases between the two germline ends.

The CDR3: CATYWSSGNTIYF. DNA for the CDR3: TGTGCCACCTATTGGAGCTCTGGAAACACCATATATTTT. This chain uses TRBV2 with TRBJ1-3; D gene unclear. V gave up 10 bases and J gave up 0 bases, with 10 bases separating them. Germline-derived CDR1 and CDR2 are SNHLY and FYNNEI. This CDR3 has 13 residues.

The V and J genes are TRBV6-6 and TRBJ2-5; 11 bases align to TRBD2. Germline trimming cut 6 bases from V and 6 bases from J; bases unmatched to any gene: 9. This CDR3 region has 15 residues. Germline-derived CDR1 and CDR2 are MNHNY and SVGAGI (reference sequence). This chain's CDR3 is CASRPGLAGGKTQYF. CDR3 sequence (DNA): TGTGCCAGCAGACCCGGCCTAGCGGGGGGCAAGACCCAGTACTTC.

This clonotype was recorded a few times. The CDR3 DNA reads TGTGCCAGCAGCCCCGGGAGGGGGGGGCTTGCTGGCTACACCTTC. Residues: CASSPGRGGLAGYTF. The chain has TRBV13 and TRBJ1-2; maybe TRBD1 (6 bases). The germline V gene has CDR1 PRHDT and CDR2 FYEKMQ (reference sequence). The CDR3 is 15 residues long. The V gene lost 5 bases and the J gene lost 7 bases, with 20 bases spanning the gap.

This clonotype was recorded many times. This rearrangement joins TRBV7-9 to TRBJ2-2; no firm D call. There are 12 residues in the CDR3. Trimming removed 8 bases from V and 6 bases from J, with 10 bases in between. Germline assignment: CDR1 SEHNR and CDR2 FQNEAQ (reference sequence). CDR3 sequence reads: CASHLRSGELFF. Written as DNA, the CDR3 is TGTGCCAGCCACCTCCGGTCCGGGGAGCTGTTTTTT.

Only a few counts were recorded for this clonotype. The chain employs TRBV14 and TRBJ1-5, with 7 bases fitting TRBD1. Per germline, CDR1 SGHDN and CDR2 FVKESK. This CDR3 has 14 amino acids. V trimming: 1 base; J trimming: 7 bases; junction bases outside the gene matches: 4. The CDR3 region is CASSQVRGLQPQHF. CDR3 sequence (DNA): TGTGCCAGCAGCCAAGTAAGGGGGCTGCAGCCCCAGCATTTT.

The chain has TRBV25-1 and TRBJ1-1; D is unclear. Germline V CDR1 and CDR2: MGHDK, SYGVNS. V was pared by 4 bases and J by 4 bases, with 10 bases between. This CDR3 has 13 residues. The DNA for the CDR3 is TGTGCCAGCAGTGCAATGGGAGGCACTGAAGCTTTCTTT. It is translated as CASSAMGGTEAFF.

About this clonotype itself: Possible read error: a much larger clone is one base away. The chain uses TRBV6-1 and TRBJ2-6; no clear D. V lost 10 bases, J lost 1 base, and 14 bases lay in between. The CDR3 has 15 amino acids. CDR1 MNHNS and CDR2 SASEGT come from the germline V gene. The DNA of the CDR3 is TGTGCCATCACCCCAATATGGTCTGGGGCCAACGTCCTGACTTTC. It is translated as CAITPIWSGANVLTF.

In this sample, this clonotype turned up many times. The chain links TRBV19 to TRBJ2-7; 9 bases match TRBD1. The germline V gene has CDR1 LNHDA and CDR2 SQIVND (reference sequence). CDR3 length: 14 residues. The V segment lost 3 bases and the J segment 2 bases; nucleotides outside the gene matches: 2. CDR3 residues: CASSINRGPYEQYF. The CDR3 DNA reads TGTGCCAGTAGTATTAACAGGGGGCCCTACGAGCAGTACTTC.